This T cell receptor beta chain was sequenced in a study of T-cell memory formation after mild COVID-19. Via MiXCR, TCRdb re-called the 5' RACE reads, giving one row per CDR3 protein. The sample lists more than 350,000 distinct CDR3 sequences, roughly 15% seen once, with about 22% in the top ten. Study-level results: Largely, contracting CD4+ clones fell within CM and EM, and contracting CD8+ clones within EMRA. Day 15 to 85 contractors were CD4/CD8 balanced; later expanders leaned CD4+. For second-wave clones that peaked at day 37, SARS-CoV-2 specificity went unverified.

Deletions cut 6 bases from V and 2 bases from J, with 11 bases between. Germline CDR1 reads SGHRS; CDR2 reads YFSETQ. This CDR3 contains 13 residues. This clonotype was picked up a small number of times. What it recognizes is unknown. Specimen: PBMCs or a T cell subset sorted from them (not recorded which). V and J are TRBV5-1 and TRBJ1-1; D possibly corresponds to TRBD1 (5 bases). This sequence was found in a man aged 18 to 29 who had mild COVID-19 (a few samples of this study predate the infection). Cell type and time point are not known. The CDR3 DNA follows: TGCGCCAGCAAAGGAAGGGGTAACACTGAAGCTTTCTTT. Protein sequence: CASKGRGNTEAFF.